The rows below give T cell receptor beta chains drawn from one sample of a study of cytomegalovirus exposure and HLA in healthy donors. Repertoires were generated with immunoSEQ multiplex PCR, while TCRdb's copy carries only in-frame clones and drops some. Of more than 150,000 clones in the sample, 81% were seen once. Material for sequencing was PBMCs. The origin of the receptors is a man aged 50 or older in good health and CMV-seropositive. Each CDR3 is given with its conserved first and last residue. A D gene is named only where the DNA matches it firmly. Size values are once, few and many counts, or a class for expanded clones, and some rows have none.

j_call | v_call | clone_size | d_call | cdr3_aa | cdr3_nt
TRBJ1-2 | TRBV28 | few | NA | CASSQNYGYTF | TGTGCCAGCAGCCAGAACTATGGCTACACCTTC
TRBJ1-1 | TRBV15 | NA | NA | CATSRNLQNTEAFF | TGTGCCACCAGCAGAAATTTACAGAACACTGAAGCTTTCTTT
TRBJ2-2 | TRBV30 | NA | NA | CAWERGSRELFF | TGTGCCTGGGAGAGGGGGTCGCGGGAGCTGTTTTTT
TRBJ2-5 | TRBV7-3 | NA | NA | CVSSLAGQRETQYF | TGTGTCAGCAGCTTAGCGGGACAGAGAGAGACCCAGTACTTC
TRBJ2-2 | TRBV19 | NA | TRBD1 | CATRSTGAAGELFF | TGTGCCACCCGCTCGACAGGGGCGGCCGGGGAGCTGTTTTTT
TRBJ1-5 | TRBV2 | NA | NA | CASSDGRGQPQHF | TGTGCCAGCAGTGATGGGAGAGGGCAGCCCCAGCATTTT
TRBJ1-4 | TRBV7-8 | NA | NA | CASSSVQGEKLFF | TGTGCCAGCAGCTCGGTCCAGGGTGAAAAACTGTTTTTT
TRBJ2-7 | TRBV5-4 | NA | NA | CASSQTGAGVYEQYF | TGTGCCAGCAGCCAAACCGGGGCAGGGGTCTACGAGCAGTACTTC
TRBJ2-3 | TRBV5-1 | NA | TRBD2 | CASSTGLAGATDTQYF | TGCGCCAGCAGCACGGGACTAGCGGGAGCTACAGATACGCAGTATTTT
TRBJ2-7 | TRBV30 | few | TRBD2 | CAYTKGGGLGYEQYF | TGTGCCTACACCAAGGGAGGGGGACTAGGCTACGAGCAGTACTTC
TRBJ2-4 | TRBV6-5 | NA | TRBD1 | CASRTQGNIQYF | TGTGCCAGCAGGACACAGGGGAACATTCAGTACTTC
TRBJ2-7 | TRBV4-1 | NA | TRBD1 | CASSPDRGDEQYF | TGCGCCAGCAGTCCAGACAGGGGAGACGAGCAGTACTTC
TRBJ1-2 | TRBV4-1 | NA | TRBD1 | CASSQASGGNGYTF | TGCGCCAGCAGCCAAGCGTCAGGGGGCAATGGCTACACCTTC
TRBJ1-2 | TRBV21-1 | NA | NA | CASSKGAPSYGYTF | TGTGCCAGCAGCAAGGGAGCCCCAAGCTATGGCTACACCTTC
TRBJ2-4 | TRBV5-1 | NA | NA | CASRQGPQSNIQYF | TGCGCCAGCCGCCAGGGTCCGCAATCAAACATTCAGTACTTC
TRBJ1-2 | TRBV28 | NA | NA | CASSDDGVSGYTF | TGTGCCAGCAGTGATGACGGGGTTAGTGGCTACACCTTC
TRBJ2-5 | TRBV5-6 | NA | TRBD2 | CASSLGGGQETQYF | TGTGCCAGCAGCTTGGGGGGGGGCCAAGAGACCCAGTACTTC
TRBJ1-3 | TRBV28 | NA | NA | CASSFGGTGNTIYF | TGTGCCAGCAGTTTTGGAGGGACTGGAAACACCATATATTTT
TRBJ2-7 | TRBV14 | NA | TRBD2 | CASSNRLAGPYEQYF | TGTGCCAGCAGCAACAGACTAGCGGGGCCCTACGAGCAGTACTTC
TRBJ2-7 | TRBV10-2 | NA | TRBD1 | CASRGTGSNEQYF | TGCGCCAGCAGGGGGACAGGGAGCAACGAGCAGTACTTC
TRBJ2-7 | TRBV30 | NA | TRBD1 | CAWSEGQVDEQYF | TGTGCCTGGAGTGAGGGACAGGTGGACGAGCAGTACTTC